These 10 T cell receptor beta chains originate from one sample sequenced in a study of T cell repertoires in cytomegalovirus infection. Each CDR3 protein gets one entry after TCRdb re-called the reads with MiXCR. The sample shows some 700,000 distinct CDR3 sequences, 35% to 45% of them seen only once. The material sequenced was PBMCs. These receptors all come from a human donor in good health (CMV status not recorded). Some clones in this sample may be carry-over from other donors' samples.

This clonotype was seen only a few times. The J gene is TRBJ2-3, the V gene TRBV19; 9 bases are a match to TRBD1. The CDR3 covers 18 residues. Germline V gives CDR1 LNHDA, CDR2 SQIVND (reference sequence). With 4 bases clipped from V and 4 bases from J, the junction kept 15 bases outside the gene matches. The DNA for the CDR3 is TGTGCCAGTAGTACCCCGGAGACAGGGGGTAGCTGGGCAGATACGCAGTATTTT. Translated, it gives CASSTPETGGSWADTQYF.

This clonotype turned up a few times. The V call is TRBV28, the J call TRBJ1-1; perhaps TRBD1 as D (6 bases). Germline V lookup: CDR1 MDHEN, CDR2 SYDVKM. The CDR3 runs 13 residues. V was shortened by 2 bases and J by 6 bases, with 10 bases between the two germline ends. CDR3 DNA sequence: TGTGCCAGCAGTTTACAGGGGATCCCTGAAGCTTTCTTT. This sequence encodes CASSLQGIPEAFF. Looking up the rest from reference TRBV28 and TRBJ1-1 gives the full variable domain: DVKVTQSSRYLVKRTGEKVFLECVQDMDHENMFWYRQDPGLGLRLIYFSYDVKMKEKGDIPEGYSVSREKKERFSLILESASTNQTSMYLCASSLQGIPEAFFGQGTRLTVV.

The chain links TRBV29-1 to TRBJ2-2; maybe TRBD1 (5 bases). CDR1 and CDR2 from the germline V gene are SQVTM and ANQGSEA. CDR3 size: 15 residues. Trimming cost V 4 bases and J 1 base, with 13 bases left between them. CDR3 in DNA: TGCAGCGTTGTGGTTGCAGGGAAGAACACCGGGGAGCTGTTTTTT. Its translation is CSVVVAGKNTGELFF.

The CDR3 here is CASSFSGGGRGYTF. CDR3 DNA sequence: TGTGCCAGCAGCTTTTCGGGAGGCGGTCGTGGCTACACCTTC. V is TRBV7-4 and J is TRBJ1-2; D remains unclear. V shed 3 bases and J shed 7 bases, with 15 bases lying between them. Per the germline V gene, CDR1 is SGHVT and CDR2 is SQSDAQ. This CDR3 region has 14 residues.

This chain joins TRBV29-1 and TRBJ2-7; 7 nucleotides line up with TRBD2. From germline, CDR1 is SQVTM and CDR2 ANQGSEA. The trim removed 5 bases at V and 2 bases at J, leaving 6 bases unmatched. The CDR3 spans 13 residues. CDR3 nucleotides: TGCAGCGTTTATTTAGCGGGCGCCTACGAGCAGTACTTC. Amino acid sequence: CSVYLAGAYEQYF.

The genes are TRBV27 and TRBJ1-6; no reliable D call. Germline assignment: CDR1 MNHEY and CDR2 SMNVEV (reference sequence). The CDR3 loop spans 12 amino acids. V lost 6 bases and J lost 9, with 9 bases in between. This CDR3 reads CASRKLSSPLHF. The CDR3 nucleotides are TGTGCCAGCAGGAAGCTTAGTTCACCCCTCCACTTT.

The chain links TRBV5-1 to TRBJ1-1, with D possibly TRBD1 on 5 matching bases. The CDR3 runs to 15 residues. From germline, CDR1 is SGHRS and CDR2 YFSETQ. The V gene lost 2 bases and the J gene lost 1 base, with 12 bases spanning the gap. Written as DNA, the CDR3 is TGCGCCAGCAGCTTCACGGGGACCCCGAACACTGAAGCTTTCTTT. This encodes CASSFTGTPNTEAFF.

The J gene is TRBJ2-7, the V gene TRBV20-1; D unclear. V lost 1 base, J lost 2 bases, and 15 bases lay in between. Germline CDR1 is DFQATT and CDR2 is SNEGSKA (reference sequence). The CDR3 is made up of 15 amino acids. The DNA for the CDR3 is TGCAGTGCTAGAGGATCTGAGATTTCGACCTACGAGCAGTACTTC. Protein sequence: CSARGSEISTYEQYF.

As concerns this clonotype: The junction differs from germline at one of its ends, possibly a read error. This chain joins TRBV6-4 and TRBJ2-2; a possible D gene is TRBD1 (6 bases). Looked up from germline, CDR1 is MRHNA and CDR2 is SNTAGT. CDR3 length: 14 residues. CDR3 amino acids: CASRDNANTVELFF. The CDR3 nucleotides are TGTGCCAGCCGGGACAACGCGAACACCGTGGAGCTGTTTTTT.

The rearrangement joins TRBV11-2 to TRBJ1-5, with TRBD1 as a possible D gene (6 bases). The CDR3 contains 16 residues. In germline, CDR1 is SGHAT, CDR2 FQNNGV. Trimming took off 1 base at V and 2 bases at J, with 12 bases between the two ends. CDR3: CASSLGRGAGNQPQHF. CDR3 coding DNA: TGTGCCAGCAGCTTAGGTCGGGGGGCCGGCAATCAGCCCCAGCATTTT. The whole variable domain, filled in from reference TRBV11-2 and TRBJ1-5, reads EAGVAQSPRYKIIEKRQSVAFWCNPISGHATLYWYQQILGQGPKLLIQFQNNGVVDDSQLPKDRFSAERLKGVDSTLKIQPAKLEDSAVYLCASSLGRGAGNQPQHFGDGTRLSIL.